These 16 T cell receptor beta chains came from one sample sequenced in a study of blood T cell repertoires in COVID-19 (dated by TCRdb to the early 2020s). The library relied on the immunoSEQ multiplex PCR assay. This is the immuneACCESS table as TCRdb keeps it, with only in-frame sequences that have V and J called. A part of the clones is gone; compared with another copy, unresolved V genes explain less than half, and the rest is unexplained. Present in this sample are over 200,000 clones, roughly 88% of which were seen just once. 3.7% of the sample is in the top ten clones. Source material: PBMCs or T cells enriched from blood (not recorded which). The receptors shown here come from a woman in her twenties or thirties who had been exposed to COVID-19.

The J gene is TRBJ2-2, the V gene TRBV7-6; TRBD1 agrees at 7 bases. This CDR3 comprises 14 residues. The V segment lost 2 bases and the J segment 6 bases; nucleotides outside the gene matches: 3. CDR1 and CDR2 from the germline V gene are SGHVS and FNYEAQ. The CDR3 is CASSLRRGSGELFF. The CDR3 DNA is TGTGCCAGCAGCTTACGCAGGGGGTCCGGGGAGCTGTTTTTT.

This chain connects TRBV2 to TRBJ1-1, with 7 positions matching TRBD1. Losses at the gene ends were 6 bases for V and 4 bases for J; bases not matched to a gene: 11. This CDR3 region has 15 residues. Germline V gene data show CDR1 as SNHLY and CDR2 as FYNNEI. The CDR3 DNA reads TGTGCCAGCAGGGATGTGACAGGGAGAGGCACTGAAGCTTTCTTT. Translated: CASRDVTGRGTEAFF.

V and J are TRBV11-2 and TRBJ1-2, with TRBD1 matching 9 bases. Per the germline V gene, CDR1 is SGHAT and CDR2 is FQNNGV. This CDR3 comprises 13 residues. Trimming took 6 bases from V and 3 from J; bases not matched to a gene: 2. CDR3 amino acids: CASRRTGDYGYTF. Written as DNA, the CDR3 is TGTGCCAGCAGGAGGACAGGGGACTATGGCTACACCTTC.

On this clone itself: Mismatch with germline at one junction end may stem from a read error. The chain is built from TRBV9 and TRBJ2-2, with a weak D call TRBD1 (6 bases). Germline CDR1 reads SGDLS; CDR2 reads YYNGEE. This CDR3 contains 17 residues. CDR3 loop: CASSVVSGVRNIGELFF. The CDR3 DNA reads as TGTGCCAGCAGCGTAGTCTCAGGGGTTCGGAACATCGGGGAGCTGTTTTTT.

This clone appeared once. The rearrangement links TRBV7-6 to TRBJ2-1, with a possible D match to TRBD2 (5 bases). The CDR3 totals 19 residues. Looked up from germline, CDR1 is SGHVS and CDR2 is FNYEAQ. Trimming left V 2 bases short and J 6 bases short, with 26 bases between. For the CDR3, the DNA is TGTGCCAGCAGCTTAAGTGGGGTCCTAGCAGACCATCGGGGCAATGAGCAGTTCTTC. The encoded protein is CASSLSGVLADHRGNEQFF. The variable domain in full, completed from reference TRBV7-6 and TRBJ2-1, reads GAGVSQSPRYKVTKRGQDVALRCDPISGHVSLYWYRQALGQGPEFLTYFNYEAQQDKSGLPNDRFSAERPEGSISTLTIQRTEQRDSAMYRCASSLSGVLADHRGNEQFFGPGTRLTVL.

The chain carries TRBV30 and TRBJ1-5; D is ambiguous. With 8 bases removed from V and 7 bases from J, the gap between germline ends came to 18 bases. CDR3 size: 13 residues. The V gene's germline CDR1 is GTSNPN and CDR2 SVGIG (reference sequence). The CDR3 bases are TGTGCCGCTTCTCCCCCAGTGGGCCAGCCCCAGCATTTT. Amino acids: CAASPPVGQPQHF.

The chain is built from TRBV9 and TRBJ2-7; 8 bases map to TRBD1. The junction had 8 bases not matched to a gene; V was cut back by 3 bases and J by 0 bases. This CDR3 is 16 amino acids long. CDR1 is SGDLS, CDR2 YYNGEE, per germline. In nucleotides, the CDR3 is TGTGCCAGCAGCGCCACCGACAGGGGTTCCTCCTACGAGCAGTACTTC. It is translated as CASSATDRGSSYEQYF.

The chain recombines TRBV4-1 with TRBJ1-5, with 11 bases that match TRBD1. CDR1 is MGHRA and CDR2 is YSYEKL in the germline V gene. Trimming removed 1 base from V and 0 bases from J; junction bases left unmatched: 11. The CDR3 loop spans 20 amino acids. The CDR3 DNA follows: TGCGCCAGCAGCCAAGCCCCACCCGGGACAGGGGGATTTAGCAATCAGCCCCAGCATTTT. Translation: CASSQAPPGTGGFSNQPQHF.

This chain links TRBV5-1 with TRBJ2-2; D possibly corresponds to TRBD1 (6 bases). Germline V gene sequence: CDR1 SGHRS, CDR2 YFSETQ. The CDR3 is made up of 17 amino acids. Between the trimmed V and J ends, which lost 2 bases and 2 bases, there was a span of 16 bases. The CDR3 DNA reads TGCGCCAGCAGCTTCCACCCGACAGGCCTCAACACCGGGGAGCTGTTTTTT. Its translation is CASSFHPTGLNTGELFF.

This chain links TRBV27 with TRBJ1-1; 9 nucleotides line up with TRBD1. This CDR3 is built from 16 residues. Germline trimming cut 5 bases from V and 1 base from J; bases unmatched to any gene: 8. Germline V CDR1 and CDR2: MNHEY, SMNVEV (reference sequence). The CDR3 protein is CASSPVYRGPNTEAFF. In DNA form, the CDR3 reads TGTGCCAGCAGTCCGGTTTACAGGGGGCCGAACACTGAAGCTTTCTTT.

J is TRBJ1-1 and V is TRBV6-5, with TRBD1 matching over 10 bases. From germline, CDR1 is MNHEY and CDR2 SVGAGI. J was trimmed by 4 bases and V by 4 bases; bases with no gene match: 6. This CDR3 region has 15 residues. In nucleotides, the CDR3 is TGTGCCAGCAGTTCCTGGACAGGGGGGTTCACTGAAGCTTTCTTT. Translated: CASSSWTGGFTEAFF.

This chain uses TRBV15 with TRBJ1-4, with a tentative D call TRBD1 (6 bases). CDR3 size: 15 residues. V was pared by 2 bases and J by 8 bases, with 15 bases between. Per the germline V gene, CDR1 is LNHNV and CDR2 is YYDKDF (reference sequence). Here the CDR3 reads CATSRYRVLREKLFF. The DNA of the CDR3 is TGTGCCACCAGCAGATACAGGGTCCTGCGGGAAAAACTGTTTTTT.

This clone was observed a single time. The chain couples TRBV30 to TRBJ2-7, with D possibly being TRBD2 (6 bases). V was shortened by 7 bases and J by 7 bases, with 17 bases between the two germline ends. CDR1 is GTSNPN and CDR2 is SVGIG in the germline V gene (reference sequence). This CDR3 has 12 amino acids. Here the CDR3 reads CASLTPGREQYF. In DNA, the CDR3 is TGTGCCTCCCTGACCCCAGGGAGGGAGCAGTACTTC.

The chain recombines TRBV3-1 (or the pseudogene TRBV3-2) with TRBJ1-2; D call uncertain. V was trimmed by 3 bases and J by 8 bases, leaving 16 bases between them. This CDR3 comprises 14 residues. Germline V gene sequence: CDR1 LGHDT, CDR2 YNNKEL (reference sequence). The CDR3 loop is CASSHKSGDRGYTF. DNA for the CDR3: TGTGCCAGCAGCCATAAATCCGGGGATCGAGGCTACACCTTC.

V and J are TRBV19 and TRBJ1-4; TRBD1 might be the D (5 bases). The V gene's germline CDR1 is LNHDA and CDR2 SQIVND (reference sequence). V dropped 6 bases and J dropped 4 bases, with 18 bases sitting between them. The CDR3 consists of 16 residues. DNA for the CDR3: TGTGCCAGTAGCGCCGGTTGGGGGGGACGTAATGAAAAACTGTTTTTT. This codes for CASSAGWGGRNEKLFF.

V usage is TRBV11-2 and J usage is TRBJ2-1; D is uncertain. Germline values: CDR1 SGHAT, CDR2 FQNNGV. CDR3 length: 10 amino acids. V was shortened by 8 bases and J by 4 bases, with 3 bases between the two germline ends. Here the CDR3 DNA reads TGTGCCAGCTCTTACAATGAGCAGTTCTTC. As protein: CASSYNEQFF.